In its sample, the clone carrying this T cell receptor (beta chain) was seen a few times. What it recognizes is unknown. Investigators took adjacent lung free of atypia at least 2 cm from the tumor margin. After removal of 2 bases from V and 2 bases from J, the junction contained 7 bases not matched to a gene. The germline V gene has CDR1 SGDLS and CDR2 YYNGEE. CDR3 length: 15 residues. The assay was immunoSEQ multiplex PCR, and TCRdb's table has in-frame clones only and misses some. The sample includes more than 2,000 clones, about 40% of them seen just once. This sample was included in a study of T cells in localized non-small cell lung cancer. Findings and caveats of the study: Among the tissues sampled, uninvolved adjacent lung had the highest T cell clonality, above tumor. Longer overall survival was seen with higher T cell density measured in blood. Out of the top 100 tumor clones, a median about 50 were seen in adjacent lung.

The TCR sequence derives from a man aged 40 to 70 with stage II lung adenocarcinoma. The chain is built from TRBV9 and TRBJ2-7; 7 positions agree with TRBD1. The sample was normal lung tissue next to the tumor, taken before any cancer treatment. Written as DNA, the CDR3 is TGTGCCAGCAGCGTGGAAGGGGGCTGGACCTACGAGCAGTACTTC. Its protein is CASSVEGGWTYEQYF.